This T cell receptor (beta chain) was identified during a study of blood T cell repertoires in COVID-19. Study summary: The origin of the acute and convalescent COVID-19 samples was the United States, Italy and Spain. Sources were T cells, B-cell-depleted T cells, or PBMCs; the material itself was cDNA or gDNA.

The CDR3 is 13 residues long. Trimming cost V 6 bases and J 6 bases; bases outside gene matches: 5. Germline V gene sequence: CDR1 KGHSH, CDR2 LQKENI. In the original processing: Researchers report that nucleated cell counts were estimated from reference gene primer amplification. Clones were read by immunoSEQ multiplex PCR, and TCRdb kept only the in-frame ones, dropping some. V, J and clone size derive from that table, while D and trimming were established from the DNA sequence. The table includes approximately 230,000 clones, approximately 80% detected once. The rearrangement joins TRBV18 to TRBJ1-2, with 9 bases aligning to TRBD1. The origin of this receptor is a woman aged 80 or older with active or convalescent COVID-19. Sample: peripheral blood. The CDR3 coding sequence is TGTGCCAGCTCGGCGGACAGGGGCCATGGCTACACCTTC. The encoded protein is CASSADRGHGYTF.